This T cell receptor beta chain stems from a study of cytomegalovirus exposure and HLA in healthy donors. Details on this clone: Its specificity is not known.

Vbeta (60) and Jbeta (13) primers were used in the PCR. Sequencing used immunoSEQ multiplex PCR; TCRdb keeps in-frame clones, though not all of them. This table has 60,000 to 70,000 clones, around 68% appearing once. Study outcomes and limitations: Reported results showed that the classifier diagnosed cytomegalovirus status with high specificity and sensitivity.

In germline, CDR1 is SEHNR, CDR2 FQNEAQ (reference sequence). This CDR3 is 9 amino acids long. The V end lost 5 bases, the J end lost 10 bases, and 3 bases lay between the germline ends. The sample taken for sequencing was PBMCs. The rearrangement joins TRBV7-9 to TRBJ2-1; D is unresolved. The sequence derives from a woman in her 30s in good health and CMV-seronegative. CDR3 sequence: CASSPEQFF. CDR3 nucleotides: TGTGCCAGCAGCCCAGAGCAGTTCTTC.